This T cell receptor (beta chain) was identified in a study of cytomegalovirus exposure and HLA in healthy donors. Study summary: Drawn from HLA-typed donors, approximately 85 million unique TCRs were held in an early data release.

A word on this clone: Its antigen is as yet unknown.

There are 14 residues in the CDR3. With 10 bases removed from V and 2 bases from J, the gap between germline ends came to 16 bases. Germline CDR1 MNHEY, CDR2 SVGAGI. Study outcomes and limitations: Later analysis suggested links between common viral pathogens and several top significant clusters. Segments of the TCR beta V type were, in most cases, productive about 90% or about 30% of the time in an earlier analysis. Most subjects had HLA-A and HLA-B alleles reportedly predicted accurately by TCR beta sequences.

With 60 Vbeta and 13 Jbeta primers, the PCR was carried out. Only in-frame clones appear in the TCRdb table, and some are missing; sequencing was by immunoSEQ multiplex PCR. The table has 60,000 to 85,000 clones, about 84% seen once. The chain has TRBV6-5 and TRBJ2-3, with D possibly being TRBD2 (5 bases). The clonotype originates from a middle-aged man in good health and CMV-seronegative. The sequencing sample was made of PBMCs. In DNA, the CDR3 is TGTGCCACCCGCCGCGGAGGCGACACAGATACGCAGTATTTT. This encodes CATRRGGDTDTQYF.